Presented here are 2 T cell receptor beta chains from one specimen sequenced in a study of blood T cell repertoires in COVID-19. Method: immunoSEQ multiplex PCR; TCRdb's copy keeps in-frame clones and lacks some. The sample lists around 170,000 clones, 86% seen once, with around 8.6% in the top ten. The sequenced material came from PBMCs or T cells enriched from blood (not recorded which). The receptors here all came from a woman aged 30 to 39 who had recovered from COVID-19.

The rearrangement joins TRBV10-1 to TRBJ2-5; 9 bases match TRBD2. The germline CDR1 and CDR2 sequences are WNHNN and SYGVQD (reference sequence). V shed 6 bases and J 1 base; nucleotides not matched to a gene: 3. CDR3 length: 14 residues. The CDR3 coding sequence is TGCGCCAGCAGCCTAGCGGGGTCCCAAGAGACCCAGTACTTC. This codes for CASSLAGSQETQYF.

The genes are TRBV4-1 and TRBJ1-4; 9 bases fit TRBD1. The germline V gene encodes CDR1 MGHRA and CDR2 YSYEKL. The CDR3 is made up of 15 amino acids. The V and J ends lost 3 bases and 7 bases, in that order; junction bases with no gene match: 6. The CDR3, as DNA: TGCGCCAGCAGCCAGCCGGGACAGGGTCGTGAAAAACTGTTTTTT. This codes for CASSQPGQGREKLFF.